This T cell receptor (beta chain) was recorded in a study of blood T cell repertoires in COVID-19. Study in general: Some COVID-19 samples were acute and others convalescent; all came from the United States, Italy and Spain. PBMCs, B-cell-depleted T cells, or T cells provided the cDNA or gDNA that made up the material.

Under the authors' procedure: Quantification of nucleated cells was approximated via reference gene primer amplification. Generated by immunoSEQ multiplex PCR, the TCRdb table keeps only in-frame clones and is missing some. V and J calls plus clone size are reproduced from that table; the DNA served to infer D and trimming. Of under 200,000 clones listed, roughly 93% are singletons. Germline CDR1 reads MNHEY; CDR2 reads SMNVEV (reference sequence). The length of the CDR3 is 13 residues. The germline V and J ends were trimmed by 5 bases and 2 bases, with 10 bases remaining between them. One Seattle source followed patients from active infection through their disease course.

The sample comprised peripheral blood. This rearrangement joins TRBV27 to TRBJ2-7; D may be TRBD1 (5 bases). The source is a man aged 18 to 29 with COVID-19, enrolled during active disease. The CDR3 coding sequence is TGTGCCAGCAGTCACACAGGAGCCTACGAGCAGTACTTC. Amino acids: CASSHTGAYEQYF.